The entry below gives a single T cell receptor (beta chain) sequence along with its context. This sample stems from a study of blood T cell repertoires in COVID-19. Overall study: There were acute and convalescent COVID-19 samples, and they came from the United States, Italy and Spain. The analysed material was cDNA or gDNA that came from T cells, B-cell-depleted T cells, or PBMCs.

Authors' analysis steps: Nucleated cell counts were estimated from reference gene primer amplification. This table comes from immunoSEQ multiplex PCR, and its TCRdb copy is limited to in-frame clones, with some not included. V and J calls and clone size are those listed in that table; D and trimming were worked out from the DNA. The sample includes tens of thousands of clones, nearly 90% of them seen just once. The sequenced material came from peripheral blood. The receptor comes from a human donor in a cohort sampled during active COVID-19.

In nucleotides, the CDR3 is TGCGCCAGCAGTCATCTTGGACAGGGGACGGATGGCTACACCTTC. This gives the protein CASSHLGQGTDGYTF. The J gene is TRBJ1-2, the V gene TRBV23-1; 9 nucleotides match TRBD1. TRBV23-1 qualifies as an ORF whose function is uncertain. The trim removed 3 bases at V and 6 bases at J, leaving 8 bases unmatched. The CDR3 length is 15 residues.